Included here is one TCR beta chain sequence, with context. Many counts were recorded for this clonotype. The specificity of this receptor is unknown. It has no much larger one-base neighbor in the sample; base qualities were not kept. The TCR beta CDR3 regions were amplified from RNA transcripts. For the first round of RT-PCR on the TCR CDR3, the HTBI primer set was used together with the Qiagen OneStep RT-PCR kit. The libraries were constructed in a second round of multiplex PCR and then size-selected and purified. Libraries were sequenced paired-end with 100 bp reads on an Illumina HiSeq2000. Per the authors' processing: SOAPnuke was used to process the raw data, throwing out any read that contained adapters or uncalled bases, had a mean Phred below 15, or lacked an exact constant-primer or identifier match. COPE v1.2.5 was used to merge high-quality paired reads, and clonotypes were defined as unique nucleotide sequences. MiTCR v1.1 was used to align the clonotypes against IMGT TRBV, TRBD and TRBJ reference segments. Only V-J combinations with frequency above 0.0001, covering about 99% of repertoires, were analysed. A TCS score was defined as the ratio of F50 (clonal expansion) to E x V (chaos), with BLOSUM62-based TCRdist applied between CDR3 peptides within each V-J. Welch's t-statistics and random forest reduced 514 V-J features to 13, which were used in a naive Bayes classifier (R e1071). The Morisita-Horn index was used to measure how similar the thyroid and blood repertoires were. Using fastp at Q25 and MiXCR, TCRdb reprocessed the public reads and kept productive beta chains. All rows with the same CDR3 protein become a single entry with the most common DNA and genes. The V and J calls reflect TCRdb's pipeline rather than the authors' work. The sample yields about 610,000 distinct CDR3 sequences; approximately 15% were counted once. The leading ten clones occupy about 4% of the sample.

The sample comes from a study of T cells in Graves' hyperthyroidism and ophthalmopathy (dated by TCRdb to the late 2010s). Notes on the research overall: Peripheral blood was collected at initial diagnosis, before any treatment. TCR V-J signatures able to tell the groups apart were searched for in a discovery cohort of about a hundred patients, of whom over 40 had Graves' ophthalmopathy and 57 had stable Graves' hyperthyroidism. The paper describes TCR Vbeta CDR3 sequencing of 135 peripheral blood samples, made up of 43 ophthalmopathy patients, approximately 73 hyperthyroidism patients and 17 progressor patients. After sampling, hyperthyroidism patients received methimazole starting at 30 mg daily, and ophthalmopathy patients received high-dose intravenous methylprednisolone. The approximately 98 discovery patients were randomly divided into training and test sets at a 7:3 ratio. Prospective prediction of ophthalmopathy was tested in an independent validation cohort of approximately 19 hyperthyroidism patients and roughly 16 patients who later progressed to ophthalmopathy. The study also compared thyroid tissue and blood T-cell repertoires from more than 5 Graves' hyperthyroidism patients. Overall study outcomes, separate from this receptor: Ophthalmopathy was separated from stable hyperthyroidism by a 13 V-J signature model, with 85% to 90% sensitivity and about 81% specificity obtained in cross-validation and 80%/75% obtained in testing. Sample size was not statistically predetermined, and blinding of investigators to group allocation was not performed. In validation, the model predicted progression to ophthalmopathy a median of 6.5 months before onset, with about 67% sensitivity and 72.22% specificity. Most expanded thyroid clonotypes (frequency above 0.001) were also detected in blood, suggesting blood repertoires may reflect thyroid immune responses.

Moderately to severely active disease, a Clinical Activity Score of at least 3, a NOSPECS grade of at least 4, and a duration under 3 months were present in ophthalmopathy patients. Any patient with an uncontrolled infection, another autoimmune disease, pregnancy or lactation was excluded. Diagnoses were established on the basis of clinical symptoms, serum thyroxine and TRAb, thyroid ultrasound, and orbital computed tomography. Ficoll-Paque density gradient centrifugation was used to isolate PBMCs from around 9.1 ml of fresh peripheral blood. Total RNA was extracted with Trizol reagent, and quality was checked on an Agilent 2100 Bioanalyzer. The CDR3 contains 13 residues, cysteine and phenylalanine counted. The CDR3 DNA has 39 bases and is translated from base 1. The junction carries 8 bases between V and J, which are trimmed by 0 bases and 6 bases respectively. Taken from the germline V gene (reference sequence), the CDR1 and CDR2 loops are GTSNPN and SVGIG.

The TCR sequence derives from a woman aged 35 to 49 with Graves' ophthalmopathy. The V and J genes are TRBV30 and TRBJ2-2; 5 matching bases give a weak D call of TRBD1. Sequencing used blood. The sequenced DNA: TGTGCCTGGAGTGTATCAGGGTCCGGGGAGCTGTTTTTT. Its coded protein is CAWSVSGSGELFF. With all but the CDR3 taken from the reference TRBV30 and TRBJ2-2 genes, the full variable domain is: SQTIHQWPATLVQPVGSPLSLECTVEGTSNPNLYWYRQAAGRGLQLLFYSVGIGQISSEVPQNLSASRPQDRQFILSSKKLLLSDSGFYLCAWSVSGSGELFFGEGSRLTVL.